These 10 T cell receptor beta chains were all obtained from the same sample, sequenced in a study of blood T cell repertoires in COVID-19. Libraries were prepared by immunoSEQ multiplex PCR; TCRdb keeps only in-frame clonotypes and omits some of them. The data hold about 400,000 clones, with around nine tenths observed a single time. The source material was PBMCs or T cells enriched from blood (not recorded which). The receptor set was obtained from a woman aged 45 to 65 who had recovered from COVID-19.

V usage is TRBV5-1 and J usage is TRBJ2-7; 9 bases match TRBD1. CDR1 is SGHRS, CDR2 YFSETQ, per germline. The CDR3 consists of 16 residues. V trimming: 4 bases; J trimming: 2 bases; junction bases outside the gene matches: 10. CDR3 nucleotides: TGCGCCAGCAGCCCCGGGACAGGGCTTGAAACCTACGAGCAGTACTTC. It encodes CASSPGTGLETYEQYF.

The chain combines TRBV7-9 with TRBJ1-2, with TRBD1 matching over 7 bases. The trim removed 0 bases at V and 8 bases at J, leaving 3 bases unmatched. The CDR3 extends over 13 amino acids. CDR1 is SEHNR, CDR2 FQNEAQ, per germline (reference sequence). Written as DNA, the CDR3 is TGTGCCAGCAGCTTAGCAACAGGGGTCGGCTACACCTTC. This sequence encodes CASSLATGVGYTF.

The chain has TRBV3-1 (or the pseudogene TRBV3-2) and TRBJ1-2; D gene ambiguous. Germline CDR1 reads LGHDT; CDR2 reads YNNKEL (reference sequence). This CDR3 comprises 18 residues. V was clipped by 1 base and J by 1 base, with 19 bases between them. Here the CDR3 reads CASSQVLWASPDNYGYTF. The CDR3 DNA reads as TGTGCCAGCAGCCAAGTCCTGTGGGCCTCGCCTGATAACTATGGCTACACCTTC.

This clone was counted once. CDR3 region: CATRNRGGDNEQFF. CDR3 nucleotides: TGTGCCACCAGGAACCGTGGCGGGGACAATGAGCAGTTCTTC. This sequence joins TRBV15 and TRBJ2-1; possibly TRBD2 for D (6 bases). The CDR3 has 14 amino acids. Germline V lookup: CDR1 LNHNV, CDR2 YYDKDF (reference sequence). Deletions cut 6 bases from V and 5 bases from J, with 14 bases between.

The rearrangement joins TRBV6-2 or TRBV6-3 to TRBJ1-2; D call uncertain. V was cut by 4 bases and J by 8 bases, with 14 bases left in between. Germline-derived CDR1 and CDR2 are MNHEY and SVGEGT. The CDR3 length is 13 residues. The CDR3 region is CASSSPRGRGYTF. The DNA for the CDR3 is TGTGCCAGCAGTTCCCCACGGGGTCGCGGCTACACCTTC.

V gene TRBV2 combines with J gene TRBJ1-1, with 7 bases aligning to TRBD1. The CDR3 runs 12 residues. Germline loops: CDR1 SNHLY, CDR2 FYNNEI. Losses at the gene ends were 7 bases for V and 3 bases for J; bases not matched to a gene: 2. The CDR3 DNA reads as TGTGCCAGCATAGACAGGGACACTGAAGCTTTCTTT. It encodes CASIDRDTEAFF.

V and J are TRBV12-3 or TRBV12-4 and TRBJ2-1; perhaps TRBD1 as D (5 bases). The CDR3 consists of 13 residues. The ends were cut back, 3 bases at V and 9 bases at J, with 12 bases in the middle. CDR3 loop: CASSFGRAREQFF. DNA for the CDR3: TGTGCCAGCAGTTTTGGCAGGGCGCGTGAGCAGTTCTTC.

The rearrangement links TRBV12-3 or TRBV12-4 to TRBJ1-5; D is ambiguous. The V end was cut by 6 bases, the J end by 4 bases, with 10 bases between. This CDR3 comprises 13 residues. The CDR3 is CASSPQRNQPQHF. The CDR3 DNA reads TGTGCCAGCAGCCCTCAACGGAATCAGCCCCAGCATTTT.

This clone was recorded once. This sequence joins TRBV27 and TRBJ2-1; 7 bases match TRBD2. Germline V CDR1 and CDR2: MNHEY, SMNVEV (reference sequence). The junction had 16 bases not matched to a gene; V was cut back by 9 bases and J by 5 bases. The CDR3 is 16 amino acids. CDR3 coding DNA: TGTGCCAGTAGATCCTCGGCAGCGGGGCGGAACAATGAGCAGTTCTTC. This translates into CASRSSAAGRNNEQFF.

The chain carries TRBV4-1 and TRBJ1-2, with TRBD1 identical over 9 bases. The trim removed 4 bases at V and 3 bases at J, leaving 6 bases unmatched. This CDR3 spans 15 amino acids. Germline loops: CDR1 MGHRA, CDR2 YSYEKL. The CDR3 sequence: CASSRRTGEYYGYTF. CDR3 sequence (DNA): TGCGCCAGCAGCCGCCGGACAGGGGAATACTATGGCTACACCTTC.